This record covers a single TCR beta chain. Each subset's genomic DNA was split evenly across several immunoSEQ plates. TCRdb's table, derived via immunoSEQ multiplex PCR, lists solely in-frame clones and lacks some. The top ten clones hold 0.1% to 0.15% of a sample with millions of clones, roughly 96% of them seen once. The CDR3 runs 15 residues. V gave up 4 bases and J gave up 5 bases; unmatched junction bases: 5. Germline V gives CDR1 SGHRS, CDR2 YFSETQ. These data originate in a study of shared clonotypes between healthy human individuals. Background on the study: A few men and a couple of women, aged 18 to 49, were donors. Three CD4 naive, three CD4 memory, two CD8 naive and one CD8 memory plate were used per donor.

This receptor was taken from a man in his late teens or twenties in good health. The sample taken for sequencing was naive CD4+ T cells sorted from blood. Subset given: CD45RA+ positively selected. This sequence joins TRBV5-1 and TRBJ2-3, with 12 bases identical to TRBD2. The DNA for the CDR3 is TGCGCCAGCAGCCCTAGCGGGGGGGCAGTAGATACGCAGTATTTT. It translates to CASSPSGGAVDTQYF.